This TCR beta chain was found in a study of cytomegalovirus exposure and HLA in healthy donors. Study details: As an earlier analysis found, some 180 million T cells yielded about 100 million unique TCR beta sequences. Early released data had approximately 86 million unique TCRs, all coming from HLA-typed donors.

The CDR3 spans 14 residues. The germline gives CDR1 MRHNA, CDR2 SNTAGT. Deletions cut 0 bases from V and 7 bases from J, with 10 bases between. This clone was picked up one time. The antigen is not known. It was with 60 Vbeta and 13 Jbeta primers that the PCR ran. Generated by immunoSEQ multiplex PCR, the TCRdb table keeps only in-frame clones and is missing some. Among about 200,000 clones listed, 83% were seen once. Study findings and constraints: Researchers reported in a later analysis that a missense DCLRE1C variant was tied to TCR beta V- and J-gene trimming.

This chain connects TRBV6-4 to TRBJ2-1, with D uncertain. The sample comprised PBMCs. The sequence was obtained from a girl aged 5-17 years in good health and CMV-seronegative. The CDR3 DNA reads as TGTGCCAGCAGTGACTCGAGTCGAGGTAATGAGCAGTTCTTC. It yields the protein CASSDSSRGNEQFF.